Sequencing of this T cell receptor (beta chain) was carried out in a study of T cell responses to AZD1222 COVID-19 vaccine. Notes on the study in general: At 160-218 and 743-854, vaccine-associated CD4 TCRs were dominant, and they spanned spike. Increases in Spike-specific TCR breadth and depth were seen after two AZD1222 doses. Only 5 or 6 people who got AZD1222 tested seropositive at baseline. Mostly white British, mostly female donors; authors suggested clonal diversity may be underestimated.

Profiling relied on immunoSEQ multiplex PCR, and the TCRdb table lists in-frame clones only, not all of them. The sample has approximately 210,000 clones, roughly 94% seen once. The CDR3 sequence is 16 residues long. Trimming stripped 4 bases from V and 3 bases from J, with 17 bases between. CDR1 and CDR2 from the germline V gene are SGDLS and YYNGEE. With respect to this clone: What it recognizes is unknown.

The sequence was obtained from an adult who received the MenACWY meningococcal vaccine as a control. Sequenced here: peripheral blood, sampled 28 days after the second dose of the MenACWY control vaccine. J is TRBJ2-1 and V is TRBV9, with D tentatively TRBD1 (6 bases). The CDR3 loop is CASSPGVGQGYNEQFF. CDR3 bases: TGTGCCAGCAGCCCAGGCGTGGGACAAGGCTACAATGAGCAGTTCTTC.